The present T cell receptor beta chain was sequenced within a study of blood T cells in healthy people across ages. The authors ran a second PCR of about 6 to 11 cycles using a sample-barcoded 5' primer and a J-beta primer mix. TCRdb fed the 5' RACE reads into MiXCR, producing one record per CDR3 protein. In the table there are 500,000 to 550,000 distinct CDR3 sequences, around 24% of which are singletons. The V gene's germline CDR1 is DFQATT and CDR2 SNEGSKA (reference sequence). V was trimmed by 6 bases and J by 2 bases, leaving 17 bases between them. The CDR3 spans 14 residues. These data were also reused for a study on T cells of mothers and their children.

The chain employs TRBV20-1 and TRBJ2-7; D unclear. This TCR was sampled from a boy between 5 and 17 years old in good health. The material sequenced was blood. CDR3 residues: CSATSPTPAYEQYF. CDR3 coding DNA: TGCAGTGCCACTTCCCCGACTCCCGCCTACGAGCAGTACTTC.